What follows is one T cell receptor beta chain and its context. This sample stems from a study of blood T cell repertoires in COVID-19. At the level of the study: The United States, Italy and Spain were the sources of the acute and convalescent COVID-19 samples. PBMCs, B-cell-depleted T cells, or T cells provided the cDNA or gDNA that made up the material.

The CDR3 runs 19 residues. J gave up 0 bases and V 5 bases, and 10 bases lay outside the gene matches. Germline CDR1 and CDR2: MNHEY and SVGEGT. Clones were sequenced by immunoSEQ multiplex PCR, and TCRdb holds only the in-frame ones, with some missing. Counted here are approximately 230,000 clones, around four fifths occurring once; the ten biggest clones make up roughly 5.7%. The clonotype comes from an elderly man with acute or convalescent COVID-19. V usage is TRBV6-2 or TRBV6-3 and J usage is TRBJ2-6, with 10 bases that match TRBD2. Sequenced: peripheral blood. As DNA, the CDR3 is TGTGCCAGCAGTACCTCGGGTAGCGGGGGGTTCTCTGGGGCCAACGTCCTGACTTTC. This translates into CASSTSGSGGFSGANVLTF.